The 5 T cell receptor beta chains below all came from one sample that was sequenced in a study of cytomegalovirus exposure and HLA in healthy donors. The study ran its PCR with 60 Vbeta and 13 Jbeta primers. Clones were read by immunoSEQ multiplex PCR, and TCRdb kept only the in-frame ones, dropping some. The repertoire holds 60,000 or so clones, with 75% as singletons. The specimen sequenced was PBMCs. Receptors were obtained from a woman between 40 and 50 years old in good health and CMV-seropositive.

This sequence joins TRBV10-3 and TRBJ1-5; 8 nucleotides align to TRBD1. This CDR3 has 15 amino acids. V lost 4 bases to trimming and J lost 6 bases; unmatched junction nucleotides: 8. Germline lookup yields CDR1 ENHRY and CDR2 SYGVKD. CDR3 loop: CAISVSTGAGQPQHF. DNA of the CDR3: TGTGCCATCAGTGTCTCGACAGGGGCTGGTCAGCCCCAGCATTTT.

The J gene is TRBJ2-1, the V gene TRBV2; 13 bases map to TRBD2. The CDR3 has 16 amino acids. V trimming: 6 bases; J trimming: 10 bases; junction bases outside the gene matches: 12. Germline V CDR1 and CDR2: SNHLY, FYNNEI. As DNA, the CDR3 is TGTGCCAGCAGAAGAATCGGGACTAGCGGGGCGGACGAGCAGTTCTTC. Amino acid sequence: CASRRIGTSGADEQFF.

The rearrangement uses TRBV7-2 and TRBJ2-3; 9 positions match TRBD2. Germline-derived CDR1 and CDR2 are SGHTA and FQGNSA. Trimming at V came to 5 bases and at J to 2 bases, leaving 8 bases not matched to a gene. The CDR3 is made up of 16 amino acids. The chain's CDR3 is CASSPLERGDTDTQYF. CDR3 nucleotide sequence: TGTGCCAGCAGCCCGCTTGAGCGGGGGGACACAGATACGCAGTATTTT.

This clone was seen once. The chain is built from TRBV6-5 and TRBJ2-2; D is undetermined. Germline CDR1 and CDR2: MNHEY and SVGAGI. V lost 0 bases to trimming and J lost 2 bases, with 4 bases between them. The CDR3 extends over 14 amino acids. CDR3 bases: TGTGCCAGCAGTTACTCACTTAACACCGGGGAGCTGTTTTTT. It specifies CASSYSLNTGELFF.

The chain is built from TRBV5-1 and TRBJ2-1; 7 bases line up with TRBD2. The CDR3 runs 15 residues. The germline V gene encodes CDR1 SGHRS and CDR2 YFSETQ. V lost 4 bases and J lost 2; bases outside the gene matches: 6. CDR3 region: CASSVDGTTYNEQFF. CDR3 nucleotides: TGCGCCAGCAGCGTGGATGGGACTACCTACAATGAGCAGTTCTTC.